A selection of T cell receptor beta chains follows, all from one sample in a study of beta chain features in type 1 diabetes. Here immunoSEQ multiplex PCR was the method, and the copy in TCRdb shows in-frame clones only, minus some. The sample includes about 320,000 clones, 12% to 15% of them seen just once. Specimen: central memory CD4+ T cells from blood. The receptors come from a man aged 25 to 40 in good health. Each CDR3 is given with its conserved first and last residue. D genes are given only for firm matches. Clone sizes are given selectively: once, few, many, or a class where the clone is expanded.

V	D	size	J	CDR3	DNA
TRBV5-1	TRBD2	many	TRBJ2-3	CASSTTSGGDTQYF	TGCGCCAGCAGCACGACTAGCGGTGGAGATACGCAGTATTTT
TRBV29-1	-	few	TRBJ2-3	CSIKLDTQYF	TGCAGCATCAAGTTGGATACGCAGTATTTT
TRBV7-2	-	few	TRBJ2-7	CASSVRDKEQYF	TGTGCCAGCAGCGTCCGGGACAAGGAGCAGTACTTC
TRBV15	-	-	TRBJ2-2	CATSRTTGTSGGTGELFF	TGTGCCACCAGCAGAACCACCGGGACATCGGGAGGTACCGGGGAGCTGTTTTTT
TRBV19	TRBD2	-	TRBJ2-2	CASSKTSGSNTGELFF	TGTGCCAGTAGTAAAACTAGCGGGAGTAACACCGGGGAGCTGTTTTTT
TRBV5-1	TRBD2	few	TRBJ2-1	CASSRTSGYNEQFF	TGCGCCAGCAGCCGGACTAGCGGTTACAATGAGCAGTTCTTC
TRBV7-2	-	few	TRBJ2-1	CASSFGWGVEQFF	TGTGCCAGCAGCTTCGGGTGGGGGGTTGAGCAGTTCTTC
TRBV10-3	-	-	TRBJ2-5	CAISDPGLQETQYF	TGTGCCATCAGTGATCCGGGACTTCAAGAGACCCAGTACTTC
TRBV6-5	-	-	TRBJ1-2	CASSYSAMRGSSGYTF	TGTGCCAGCAGTTACTCTGCGATGAGAGGGAGTAGTGGCTACACCTTC
TRBV10-3	-	few	TRBJ1-2	CAISSATGHIYGYTF	TGTGCCATCAGTTCGGCCACGGGTCATATCTATGGCTACACCTTC
TRBV7-8	TRBD1	-	TRBJ1-1	CASSSYRGDTEAFF	TGTGCCAGCAGCTCCTACAGGGGGGACACTGAAGCTTTCTTT
TRBV11-2	-	few	TRBJ2-1	CASSLNRGAEQFF	TGTGCCAGCAGCTTGAACCGGGGGGCTGAGCAGTTCTTC
TRBV7-9	-	-	TRBJ2-7	CASSLGPGAEQYF	TGTGCCAGCAGCTTAGGTCCCGGGGCTGAGCAGTACTTC
TRBV9	-	few	TRBJ2-3	CASSRELRTESTDTQYF	TGTGCCAGCAGCCGAGAATTACGGACCGAGAGCACAGATACGCAGTATTTT
TRBV11-3	-	-	TRBJ2-4	CASRSRVENIQYF	TGTGCCAGCAGATCGCGGGTTGAAAACATTCAGTACTTC